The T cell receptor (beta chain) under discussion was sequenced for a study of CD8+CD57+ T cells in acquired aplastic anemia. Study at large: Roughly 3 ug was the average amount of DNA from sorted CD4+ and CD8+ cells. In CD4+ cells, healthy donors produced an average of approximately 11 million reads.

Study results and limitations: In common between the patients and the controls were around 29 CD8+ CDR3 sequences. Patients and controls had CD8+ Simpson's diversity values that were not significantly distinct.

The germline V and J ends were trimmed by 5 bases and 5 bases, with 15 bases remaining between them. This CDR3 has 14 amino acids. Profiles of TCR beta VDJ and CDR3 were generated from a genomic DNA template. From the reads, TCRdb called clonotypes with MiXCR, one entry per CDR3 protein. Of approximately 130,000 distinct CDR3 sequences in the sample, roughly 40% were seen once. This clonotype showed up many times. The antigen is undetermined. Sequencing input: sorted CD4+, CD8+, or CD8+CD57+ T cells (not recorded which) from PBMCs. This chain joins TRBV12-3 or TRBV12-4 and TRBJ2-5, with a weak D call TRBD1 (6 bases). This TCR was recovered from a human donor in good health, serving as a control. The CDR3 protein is CASSPGVVMETQYF. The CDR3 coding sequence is TGTGCCAGCAGTCCAGGGGTGGTGATGGAGACCCAGTACTTC.